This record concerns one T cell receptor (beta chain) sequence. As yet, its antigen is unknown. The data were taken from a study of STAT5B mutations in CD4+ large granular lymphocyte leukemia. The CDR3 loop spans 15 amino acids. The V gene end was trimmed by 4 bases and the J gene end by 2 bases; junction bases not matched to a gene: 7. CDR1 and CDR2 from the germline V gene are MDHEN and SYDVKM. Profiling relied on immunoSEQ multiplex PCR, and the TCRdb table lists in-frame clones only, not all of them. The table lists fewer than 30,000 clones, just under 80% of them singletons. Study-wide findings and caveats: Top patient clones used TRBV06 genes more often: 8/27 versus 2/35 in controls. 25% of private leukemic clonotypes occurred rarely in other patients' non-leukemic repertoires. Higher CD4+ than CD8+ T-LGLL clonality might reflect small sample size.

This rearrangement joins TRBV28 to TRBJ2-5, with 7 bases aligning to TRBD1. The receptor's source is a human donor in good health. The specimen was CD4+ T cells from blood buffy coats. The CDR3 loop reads CASSSAGTAQETQYF. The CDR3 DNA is TGTGCCAGCAGTTCTGCCGGGACAGCGCAAGAGACCCAGTACTTC.